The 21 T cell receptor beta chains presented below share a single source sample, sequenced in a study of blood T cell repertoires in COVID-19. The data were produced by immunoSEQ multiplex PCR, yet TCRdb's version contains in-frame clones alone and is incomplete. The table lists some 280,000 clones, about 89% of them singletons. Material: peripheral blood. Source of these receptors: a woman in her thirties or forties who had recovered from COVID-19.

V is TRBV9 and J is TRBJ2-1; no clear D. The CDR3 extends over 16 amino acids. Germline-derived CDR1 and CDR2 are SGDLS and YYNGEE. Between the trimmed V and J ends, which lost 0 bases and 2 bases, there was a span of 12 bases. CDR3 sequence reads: CASSVAMSPPYNEQFF. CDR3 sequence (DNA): TGTGCCAGCAGCGTAGCTATGTCACCTCCCTACAATGAGCAGTTCTTC.

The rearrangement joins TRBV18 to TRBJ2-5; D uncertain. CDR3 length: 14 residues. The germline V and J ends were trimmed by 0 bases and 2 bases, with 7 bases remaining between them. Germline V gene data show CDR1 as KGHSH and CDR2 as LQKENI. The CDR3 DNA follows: TGTGCCAGCTCACCACCGGTCAGGCAAGAGACCCAGTACTTC. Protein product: CASSPPVRQETQYF.

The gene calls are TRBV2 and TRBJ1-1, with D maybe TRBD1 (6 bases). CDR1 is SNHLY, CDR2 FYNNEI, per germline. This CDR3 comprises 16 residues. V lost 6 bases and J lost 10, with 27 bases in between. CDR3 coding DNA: TGTGCCAGCAGGTTCTCAGGGGTCCCCCCCCAAGAGCGAGCTTTCTTT. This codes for CASRFSGVPPQERAFF.

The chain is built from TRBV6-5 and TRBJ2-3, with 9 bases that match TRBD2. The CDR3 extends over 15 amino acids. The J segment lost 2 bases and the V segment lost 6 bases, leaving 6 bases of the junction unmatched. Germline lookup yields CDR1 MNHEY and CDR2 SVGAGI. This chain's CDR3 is CASRSGTSHTDTQYF. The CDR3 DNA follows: TGTGCCAGCAGGTCGGGGACTAGCCACACAGATACGCAGTATTTT.

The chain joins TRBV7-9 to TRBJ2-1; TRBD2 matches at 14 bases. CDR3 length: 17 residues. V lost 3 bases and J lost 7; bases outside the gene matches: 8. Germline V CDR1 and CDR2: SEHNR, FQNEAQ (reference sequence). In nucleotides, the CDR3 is TGTGCCAGCAGCTTTTCCTCGGGACTAGCGGGAGTTAATGAGCAGTTCTTC. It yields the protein CASSFSSGLAGVNEQFF.

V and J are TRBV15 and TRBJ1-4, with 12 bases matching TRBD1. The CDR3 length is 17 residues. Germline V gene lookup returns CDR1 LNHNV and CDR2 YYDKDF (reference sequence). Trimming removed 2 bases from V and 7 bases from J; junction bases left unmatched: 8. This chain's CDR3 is CATSRKKGTGGFEKLFF. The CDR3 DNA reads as TGTGCCACCAGCAGAAAGAAAGGGACAGGGGGCTTTGAAAAACTGTTTTTT.

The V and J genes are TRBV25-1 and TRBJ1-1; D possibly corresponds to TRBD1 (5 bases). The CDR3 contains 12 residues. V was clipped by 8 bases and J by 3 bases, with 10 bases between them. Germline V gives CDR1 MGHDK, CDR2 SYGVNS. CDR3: CASLRGDTEAFF. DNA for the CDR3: TGTGCCAGCTTGCGGGGGGACACTGAAGCTTTCTTT.

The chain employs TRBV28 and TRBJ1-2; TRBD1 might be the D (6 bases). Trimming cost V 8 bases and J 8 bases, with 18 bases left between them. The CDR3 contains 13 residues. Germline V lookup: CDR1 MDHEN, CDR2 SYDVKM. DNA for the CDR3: TGTGCCAGCGCTGATGGGGGGGCTGCCGGCTACACCTTC. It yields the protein CASADGGAAGYTF.

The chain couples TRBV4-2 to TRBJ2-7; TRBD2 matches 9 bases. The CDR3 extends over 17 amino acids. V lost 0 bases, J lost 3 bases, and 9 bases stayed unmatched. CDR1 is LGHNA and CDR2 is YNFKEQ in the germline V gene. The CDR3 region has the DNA TGTGCCAGCAGCCAAGAACTAGCGGGCCTCGGCCACTACGAGCAGTACTTC. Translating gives CASSQELAGLGHYEQYF.

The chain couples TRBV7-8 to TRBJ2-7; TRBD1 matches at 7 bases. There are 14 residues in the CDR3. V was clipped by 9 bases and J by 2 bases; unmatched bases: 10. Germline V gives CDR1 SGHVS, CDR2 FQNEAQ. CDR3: CASDKGAGTYEQYF. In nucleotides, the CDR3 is TGTGCCAGTGATAAGGGGGCAGGGACCTACGAGCAGTACTTC.

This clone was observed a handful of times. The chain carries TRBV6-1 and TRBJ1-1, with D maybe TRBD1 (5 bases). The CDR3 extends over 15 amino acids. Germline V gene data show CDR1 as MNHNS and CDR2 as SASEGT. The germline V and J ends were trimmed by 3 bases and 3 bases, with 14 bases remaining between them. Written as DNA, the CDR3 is TGTGCCAGCAGTGAGCTGGGACTGAGGGACACTGAAGCTTTCTTT. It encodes CASSELGLRDTEAFF.

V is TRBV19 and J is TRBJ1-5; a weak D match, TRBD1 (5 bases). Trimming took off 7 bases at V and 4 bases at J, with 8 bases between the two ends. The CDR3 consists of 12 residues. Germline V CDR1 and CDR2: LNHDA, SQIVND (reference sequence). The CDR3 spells CASTDNNQPQHF. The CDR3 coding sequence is TGTGCCAGTACGGACAATAATCAGCCCCAGCATTTT.

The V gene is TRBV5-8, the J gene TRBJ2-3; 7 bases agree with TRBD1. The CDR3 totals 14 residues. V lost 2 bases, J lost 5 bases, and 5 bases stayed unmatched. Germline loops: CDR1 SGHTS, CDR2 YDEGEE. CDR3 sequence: CASSLQGIEDTQYF. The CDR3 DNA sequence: TGTGCCAGCAGCTTACAGGGGATCGAAGATACGCAGTATTTT.

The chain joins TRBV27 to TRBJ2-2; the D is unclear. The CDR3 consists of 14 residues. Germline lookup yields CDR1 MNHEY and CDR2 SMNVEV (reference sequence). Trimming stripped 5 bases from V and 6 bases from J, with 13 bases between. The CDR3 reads CASSTNPRAGELFF. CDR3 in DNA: TGTGCCAGCAGTACTAACCCCCGGGCCGGGGAGCTGTTTTTT.

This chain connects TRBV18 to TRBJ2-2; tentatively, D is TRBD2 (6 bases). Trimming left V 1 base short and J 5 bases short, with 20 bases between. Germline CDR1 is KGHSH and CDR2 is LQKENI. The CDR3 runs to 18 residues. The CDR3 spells CASSPLLGKGGGTGELFF. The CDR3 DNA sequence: TGTGCCAGCTCACCACTTCTCGGGAAGGGCGGAGGGACCGGGGAGCTGTTTTTT.

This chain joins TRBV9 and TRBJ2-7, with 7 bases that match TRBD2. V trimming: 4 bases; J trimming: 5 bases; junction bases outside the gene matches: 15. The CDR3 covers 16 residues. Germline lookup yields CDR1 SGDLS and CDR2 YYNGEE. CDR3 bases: TGTGCCAGCAGCCCCCATGGGGGAGGGCCTGAGGACGAGCAGTACTTC. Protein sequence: CASSPHGGGPEDEQYF.

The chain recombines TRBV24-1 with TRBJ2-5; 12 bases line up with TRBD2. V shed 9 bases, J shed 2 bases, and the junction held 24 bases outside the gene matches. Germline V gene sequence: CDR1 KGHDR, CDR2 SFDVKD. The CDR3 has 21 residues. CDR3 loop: CATSQGPSGRAPRLGQETQYF. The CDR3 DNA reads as TGTGCCACCTCGCAGGGGCCTAGCGGGAGGGCCCCTAGATTGGGGCAAGAGACCCAGTACTTC.

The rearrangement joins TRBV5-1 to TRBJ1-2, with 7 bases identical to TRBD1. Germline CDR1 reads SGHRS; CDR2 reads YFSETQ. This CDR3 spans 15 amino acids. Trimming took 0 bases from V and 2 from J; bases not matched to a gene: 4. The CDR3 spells CASSLGGTDNYGYTF. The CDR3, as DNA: TGCGCCAGCAGCTTGGGCGGGACAGACAACTATGGCTACACCTTC. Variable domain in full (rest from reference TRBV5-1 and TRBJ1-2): KAGVTQTPRYLIKTRGQQVTLSCSPISGHRSVSWYQQTPGQGLQFLFEYFSETQRNKGNFPGRFSGRQFSNSRSEMNVSTLELGDSALYLCASSLGGTDNYGYTFGSGTRLTVV.

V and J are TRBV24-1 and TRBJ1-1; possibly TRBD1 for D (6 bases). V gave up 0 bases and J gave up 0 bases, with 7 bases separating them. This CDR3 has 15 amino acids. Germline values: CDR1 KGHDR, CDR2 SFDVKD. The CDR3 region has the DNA TGTGCCACCAGTGATTTGGGACAGTTGAACACTGAAGCTTTCTTT. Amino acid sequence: CATSDLGQLNTEAFF.

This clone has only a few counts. The CDR3 sequence: CASLEPLSGNTIYF. In DNA form, the CDR3 reads TGTGCCTCGCTTGAGCCCCTCTCTGGAAACACCATATATTTT. V and J are TRBV10-3 and TRBJ1-3; D ambiguous. The CDR3 covers 14 residues. The V gene's germline CDR1 is ENHRY and CDR2 SYGVKD. V shed 11 bases and J shed 0 bases, with 14 bases lying between them.

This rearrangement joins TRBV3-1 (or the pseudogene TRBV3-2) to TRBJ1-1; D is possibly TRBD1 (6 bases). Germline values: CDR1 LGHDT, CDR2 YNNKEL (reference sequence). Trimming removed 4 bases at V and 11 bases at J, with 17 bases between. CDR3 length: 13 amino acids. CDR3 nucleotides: TGTGCCAGCAGCCCTCAGGATGGGGGGGCGGCTTTCTTT. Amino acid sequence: CASSPQDGGAAFF.